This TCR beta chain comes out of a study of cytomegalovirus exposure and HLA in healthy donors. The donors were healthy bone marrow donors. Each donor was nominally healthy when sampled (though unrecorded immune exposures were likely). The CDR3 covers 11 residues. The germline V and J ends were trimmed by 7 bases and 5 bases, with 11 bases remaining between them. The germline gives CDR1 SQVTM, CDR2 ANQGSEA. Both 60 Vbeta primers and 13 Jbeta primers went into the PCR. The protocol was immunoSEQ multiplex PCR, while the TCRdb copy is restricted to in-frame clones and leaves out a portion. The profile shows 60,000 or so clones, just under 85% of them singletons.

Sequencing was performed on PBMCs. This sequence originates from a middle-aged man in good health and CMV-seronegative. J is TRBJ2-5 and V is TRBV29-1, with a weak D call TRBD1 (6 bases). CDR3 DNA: TGCAGCGCACAGGGAGTGGAGACCCAGTACTTC. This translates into CSAQGVETQYF.